The subject of this entry is one TCR beta chain. This entry is derived from a study of tumor-infiltrating lymphocytes in localized non-small cell lung cancer. Assay: immunoSEQ multiplex PCR; the TCRdb copy retains only in-frame clones and omits some. Counted here are about 16,000 clones, roughly 78% occurring once; the ten biggest clones make up less than 10%. There are 14 residues in the CDR3. V was pared by 5 bases and J by 4 bases, with 12 bases between. Looked up from germline, CDR1 is LNHDA and CDR2 is SQIVND (reference sequence). The TCR was taken from a human donor with non-small cell lung cancer. The J gene is TRBJ2-1, the V gene TRBV19; tentatively, D is TRBD2 (6 bases). Sequenced input: lung tumor tissue. DNA of the CDR3: TGTGCCAGTAGTGGGGCGGGGTCATACAATGAGCAGTTCTTC. Protein product: CASSGAGSYNEQFF.